These 13 T cell receptor beta chains were sequenced from one sample in a study of T cell changes during pregnancy in multiple sclerosis (dated by TCRdb to between 2017 and 2020). Library creation used the immunoSEQ multiplex PCR assay. TCRdb mirrors the immuneACCESS table, restricted to in-frame sequences. Some clones are absent from its copies; in checked studies, under half trace to an unresolved V gene, and the reason for the others is unknown. Here the sample has about 80,000 clones; under 95% occur a single time. The ten largest clones capture under 1.5% of the sample. Sequences were derived from peripheral blood, sampled before pregnancy. The source of these receptors is a female donor with multiple sclerosis, enrolled in a pregnancy study.

The chain joins TRBV10-3 to TRBJ2-2; D may be TRBD2 (6 bases). Trimming removed 4 bases from V and 4 bases from J, with 16 bases in between. Germline CDR1 and CDR2: ENHRY and SYGVKD. CDR3 size: 16 residues. The CDR3 spells CAISGPNGGGTGELFF. As DNA, the CDR3 is TGTGCCATCAGTGGGCCCAACGGGGGTGGCACCGGGGAGCTGTTTTTT.

J is TRBJ2-2 and V is TRBV4-1, with 11 bases matching TRBD1. The V segment lost 5 bases and the J segment 4 bases; nucleotides outside the gene matches: 6. Per germline, CDR1 MGHRA and CDR2 YSYEKL. The CDR3 totals 16 residues. The DNA of the CDR3 is TGCGCCAGCAGCGTCGGACAGGGGGCCTCCACCGGGGAGCTGTTTTTT. Translation gives CASSVGQGASTGELFF.

The gene calls are TRBV6-1 and TRBJ2-3; TRBD2 is a possible D gene (5 bases). The germline gives CDR1 MNHNS, CDR2 SASEGT. This CDR3 is 16 amino acids long. V lost 1 base, J lost 0 bases, and 11 bases lay in between. The CDR3 here is CASSEGRGLSTDTQYF. DNA of the CDR3: TGTGCCAGCAGTGAAGGCAGAGGACTGAGCACAGATACGCAGTATTTT.

The J gene is TRBJ2-1, the V gene TRBV9; D is possibly TRBD2 (6 bases). This CDR3 comprises 18 residues. V was pared by 4 bases and J by 0 bases, with 20 bases between. CDR1 and CDR2 from the germline V gene are SGDLS and YYNGEE. CDR3 bases: TGTGCCAGCAGCCCCCAAGTCGGCGGCGGGAACTCCTACAATGAGCAGTTCTTC. Residues: CASSPQVGGGNSYNEQFF.

The chain links TRBV6-1 to TRBJ2-2; tentatively, D is TRBD2 (5 bases). CDR1 and CDR2 (germline): MNHNS, SASEGT. This CDR3 is built from 17 residues. V was trimmed by 2 bases and J by 0 bases, leaving 13 bases between them. This chain's CDR3 is CASSERTGPSNTGELFF. CDR3 DNA: TGTGCCAGCAGTGAACGGACTGGACCCTCGAACACCGGGGAGCTGTTTTTT.

The rearrangement links TRBV11-2 to TRBJ2-3, with D perhaps TRBD1 (5 bases). CDR1 is SGHAT and CDR2 is FQNNGV in the germline V gene. The CDR3 runs 14 residues. Between the trimmed V and J ends, which lost 3 bases and 6 bases, there was a span of 13 bases. In DNA form, the CDR3 reads TGTGCCAGCAGCTTGGGAAGGGGCCGGGATACGCAGTATTTT. Translating gives CASSLGRGRDTQYF.

The chain employs TRBV13 and TRBJ1-2, with 8 bases lining up with TRBD1. J gave up 7 bases and V 5 bases, and 12 bases lay outside the gene matches. Germline V lookup: CDR1 PRHDT, CDR2 FYEKMQ (reference sequence). The CDR3 loop spans 15 amino acids. Written as DNA, the CDR3 is TGTGCCAGCAGCGCGCAGGGGGCCCCGTCCCGTGGCTACACCTTC. Translated, it gives CASSAQGAPSRGYTF.

This chain uses TRBV4-2 with TRBJ2-7; 9 bases map to TRBD2. The germline V gene encodes CDR1 LGHNA and CDR2 YNFKEQ. Unmatched junction bases numbered 13, after V lost 0 bases and J lost 4 bases. This CDR3 is 18 amino acids long. CDR3 protein: CASSQDRFSALAGYEQYF. The CDR3 bases are TGTGCCAGCAGCCAAGATCGGTTTTCTGCGCTAGCGGGGTACGAGCAGTACTTC.

This chain links TRBV9 with TRBJ2-1, with a tentative D call TRBD1 (5 bases). The CDR3 is made up of 15 amino acids. Germline assignment: CDR1 SGDLS and CDR2 YYNGEE. V lost 5 bases and J lost 6, with 18 bases in between. CDR3 region: CASSTTFRVGNEQFF. In DNA form, the CDR3 reads TGTGCCAGCAGTACTACTTTCAGGGTGGGCAATGAGCAGTTCTTC.

This rearrangement joins TRBV28 to TRBJ1-2, with D possibly being TRBD1 (5 bases). This CDR3 is built from 15 residues. V lost 4 bases and J lost 4, with 16 bases in between. Germline V gene lookup returns CDR1 MDHEN and CDR2 SYDVKM. The CDR3 coding sequence is TGTGCCAGCAGTTCCCCCAGGGCTACATTCTATGGCTACACCTTC. Translated, it gives CASSSPRATFYGYTF.

This clone came up once. The genes are TRBV14 and TRBJ2-1, with a weak D call TRBD1 (6 bases). The germline V gene has CDR1 SGHDN and CDR2 FVKESK. V shed 4 bases and J shed 9 bases, with 16 bases lying between them. The CDR3 sequence is 14 residues long. In DNA form, the CDR3 reads TGTGCCAGCAGCCCCCCGGGGACATCCGGTGAGCAGTTCTTC. It codes for CASSPPGTSGEQFF.

This clone occurred many times. The chain is built from TRBV7-9 and TRBJ1-6, with D tentatively TRBD1 (6 bases). CDR1 and CDR2 (germline): SEHNR, FQNEAQ (reference sequence). The CDR3 is 14 amino acids. The V gene lost 6 bases and the J gene lost 10 bases, with 16 bases spanning the gap. CDR3 DNA sequence: TGTGCCAGCAGTAGGCTACAGGGAGACTCACCCCTCCACTTT. Amino acids: CASSRLQGDSPLHF.

The genes are TRBV6-5 and TRBJ2-5; no clear D gene. V lost 0 bases, J lost 4 bases, and 3 bases lay in between. This CDR3 is built from 12 residues. CDR1 and CDR2 from the germline V gene are MNHEY and SVGAGI. The CDR3 here is CASSYSRETQYF. The CDR3 nucleotides are TGTGCCAGCAGTTACTCTCGAGAGACCCAGTACTTC.